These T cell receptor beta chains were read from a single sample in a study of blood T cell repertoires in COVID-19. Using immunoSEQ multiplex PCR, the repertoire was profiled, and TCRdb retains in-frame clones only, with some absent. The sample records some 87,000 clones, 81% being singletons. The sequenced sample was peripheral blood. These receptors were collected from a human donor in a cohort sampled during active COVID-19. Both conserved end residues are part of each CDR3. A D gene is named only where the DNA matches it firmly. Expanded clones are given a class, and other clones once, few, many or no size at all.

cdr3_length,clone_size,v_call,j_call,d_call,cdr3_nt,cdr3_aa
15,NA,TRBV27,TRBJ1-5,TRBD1,TGTGCCAGCAGTTTATCGGGCAGGGGGCAACAGCCCCAGCATTTT,CASSLSGRGQQPQHF
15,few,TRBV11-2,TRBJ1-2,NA,TGTGCCAGCAGCTTAGGGGTGTTGGGCTTCTATGGCTACACCTTC,CASSLGVLGFYGYTF
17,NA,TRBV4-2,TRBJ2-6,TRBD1,TGTGCCAGCAGCCAAGACGCAGGGGGCTCTGGGGCCAACGTCCTGACTTTC,CASSQDAGGSGANVLTF
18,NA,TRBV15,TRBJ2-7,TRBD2,TGTGCCACCAGCAGGGGTCCGGGGGGAGCGGGGGGCCCCAGCGAGCAGTACTTC,CATSRGPGGAGGPSEQYF
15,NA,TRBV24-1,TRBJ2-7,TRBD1,TGTGCCACCAGTGACCCCGACAGGGGTTCCTACGAGCAGTACTTC,CATSDPDRGSYEQYF
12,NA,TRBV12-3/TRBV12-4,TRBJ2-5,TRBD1,TGTGCCAGCAGTTTTAGACAGGGGACCCAGTACTTC,CASSFRQGTQYF
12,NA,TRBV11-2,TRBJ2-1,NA,TGTGCCAGCAGCTTAGATCGGGCAGGAGGGTTCTTC,CASSLDRAGGFF
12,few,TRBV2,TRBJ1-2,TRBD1,TGTGCCAGCACCGAGGGGGCCTGGGGCTACACCTTC,CASTEGAWGYTF
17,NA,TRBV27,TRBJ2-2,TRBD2,TGTGCCAGCAGGGTTATAGCGGGGGGGCTGGGCACCGGGGAGCTGTTTTTT,CASRVIAGGLGTGELFF
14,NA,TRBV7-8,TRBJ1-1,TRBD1,TGTGCCAGCAGCAAACAGGGGATGGACACTGAAGCTTTCTTT,CASSKQGMDTEAFF
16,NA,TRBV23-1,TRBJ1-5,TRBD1,TGCGCCAGCAGTCAAGTCGGGCAGGGGGCGAATCAGCCCCAGCATTTT,CASSQVGQGANQPQHF
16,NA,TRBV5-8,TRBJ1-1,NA,TGTGCCAGCAGCTCGGGCCCAGGGCGGGGAGCCACTGAAGCTTTCTTT,CASSSGPGRGATEAFF
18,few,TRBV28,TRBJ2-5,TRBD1,TGTGCCAGCAGTTCGAAGGTTATCGACAGGGGAGTGGAGGAGACCCAGTACTTC,CASSSKVIDRGVEETQYF
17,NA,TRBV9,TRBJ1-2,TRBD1,TGTGCCAGCAGCGCGATGGACAGGGGGCGCAAAGACTATGGCTACACCTTC,CASSAMDRGRKDYGYTF
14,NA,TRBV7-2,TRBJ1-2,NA,TGTGCCAGCAGCTTAGGACCGGGGGACTATGGCTACACCTTC,CASSLGPGDYGYTF
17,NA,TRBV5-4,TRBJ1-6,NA,TGTGCCAGCAGCTTGGCCGTGGACAGCTCCTATAATTCACCCCTCCACTTT,CASSLAVDSSYNSPLHF
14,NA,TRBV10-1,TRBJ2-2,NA,TGCGCCAGCAGTGAGTACACCGTCACCGGGGAGCTGTTTTTT,CASSEYTVTGELFF
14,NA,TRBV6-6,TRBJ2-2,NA,TGTGCCAGCAGCCCCCCCAGGGGGGCCGGGGAGCTGTTTTTT,CASSPPRGAGELFF
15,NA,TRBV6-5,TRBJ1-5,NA,TGTGCCAGCAGCCCCAGGGGTGGAGGCAATCAGCCCCAGCATTTT,CASSPRGGGNQPQHF
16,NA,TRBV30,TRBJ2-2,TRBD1,TGTGCCTGGTATTTACAGGGGTGGCCGAACACCGGGGAGCTGTTTTTT,CAWYLQGWPNTGELFF
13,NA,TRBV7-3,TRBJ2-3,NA,TGTGCCAGCCGCCGGGGGTCGGGAGATACGCAGTATTTT,CASRRGSGDTQYF
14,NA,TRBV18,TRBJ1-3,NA,TGTGCCAGCTCACCTCGGGTCTCTGGAAACACCATATATTTT,CASSPRVSGNTIYF
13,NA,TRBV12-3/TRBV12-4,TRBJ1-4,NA,TGTGCCAGCAGCAGGCGGGGTGGCGGAAAACTGTTTTTT,CASSRRGGGKLFF
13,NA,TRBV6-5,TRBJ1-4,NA,TGTGCCAGCAGTTACTCCAGGAATGAAAAACTGTTTTTT,CASSYSRNEKLFF
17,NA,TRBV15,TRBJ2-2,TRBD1,TGTGCCACCAGCAGAGATTCGGGACAGGGGGCAACCGGGGAGCTGTTTTTT,CATSRDSGQGATGELFF
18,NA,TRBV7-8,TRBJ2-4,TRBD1,TGTGCCAGCAGCTTAGGCTACAGGGGGCCCCTAGCCAAAAACATTCAGTACTTC,CASSLGYRGPLAKNIQYF
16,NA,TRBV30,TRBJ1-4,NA,TGTGCATTGGAGTCGGATGTTGAACTATCTAATGAAAAACTGTTTTTT,CALESDVELSNEKLFF
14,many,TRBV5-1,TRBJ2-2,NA,TGCGCCAGCAGCTTGGCGGGGACTCCCGGGGAGCTGTTTTTT,CASSLAGTPGELFF
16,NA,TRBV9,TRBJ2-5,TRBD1,TGTGCCAGCAGCTCGGTGTCGGGACAGGGGGCAGAGACCCAGTACTTC,CASSSVSGQGAETQYF
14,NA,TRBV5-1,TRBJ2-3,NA,TGCGCCAGCAGCCCAGGGCGGAGCACAGATACGCAGTATTTT,CASSPGRSTDTQYF
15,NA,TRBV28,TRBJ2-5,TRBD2,TGTGCCAGCCTGGGACTAGCGGGCGCTCAAGAGACCCAGTACTTC,CASLGLAGAQETQYF
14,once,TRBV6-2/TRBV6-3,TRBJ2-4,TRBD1,TGTGCCAGCAGTCCGACAGGGGGCAGGAACATTCAGTACTTC,CASSPTGGRNIQYF
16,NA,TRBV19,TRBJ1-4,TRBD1,TGTGCCAGTAGTTCCCGGACAGGGAGGAAGGAGGAAAAACTGTTTTTT,CASSSRTGRKEEKLFF
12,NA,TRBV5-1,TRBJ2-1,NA,TGCGCCAGCAGCTTGCAGCGCGGTGAGCAGTTCTTC,CASSLQRGEQFF
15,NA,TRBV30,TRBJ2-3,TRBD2,TGTGCCTGGAAACTAGCGGGGGGCCCCAGGGATACGCAGTATTTT,CAWKLAGGPRDTQYF
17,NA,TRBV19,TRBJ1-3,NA,TGTGCCAGTAGTATAGAAGGAGACAGCTTCTCTGGAAACACCATATATTTT,CASSIEGDSFSGNTIYF
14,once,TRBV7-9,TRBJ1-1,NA,TGTGCCAGCAGCTTAACTGCGCCGGGCACTGAAGCTTTCTTT,CASSLTAPGTEAFF
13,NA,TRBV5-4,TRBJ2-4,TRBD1,TGTGCCAGCAGCTTATCACAGGGGGGCATTCAGTACTTC,CASSLSQGGIQYF
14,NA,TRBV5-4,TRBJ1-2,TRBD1,TGTGCCAGCAGCGGGGGACAGGGGGCCTATGGCTACACCTTC,CASSGGQGAYGYTF
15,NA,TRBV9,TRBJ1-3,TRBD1,TGTGCCAGCAGCGTGGGGACAGGGGGCAGGAACACCATATATTTT,CASSVGTGGRNTIYF
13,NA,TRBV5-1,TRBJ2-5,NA,TGCGCCAGCAGCGTCCAGGGTCAAGAGACCCAGTACTTC,CASSVQGQETQYF
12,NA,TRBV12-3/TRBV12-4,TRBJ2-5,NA,TGTGCCAGCAGACAGGGTTGGGAGACCCAGTACTTC,CASRQGWETQYF